The 11 T cell receptor beta chains in this list originate from one sample, sequenced in a study of Tregs in tolerant kidney transplant recipients. The repertoire was sequenced with immunoSEQ multiplex PCR; TCRdb's copy has only in-frame clones and lacks some. The profile covers around 78,000 clones, with 91% appearing a single time and approximately 0.37% taken by the ten largest. The source material was Tregs from blood, sampled before the transplant. Source of these receptors: a human donor who received a combined kidney and bone marrow transplant.

This clone turned up a few times. This sequence joins TRBV5-4 and TRBJ1-3; possibly TRBD1 for D (6 bases). This CDR3 comprises 15 residues. Trimming took 3 bases from V and 4 from J, leaving 14 bases between them. Germline values: CDR1 SGHNT, CDR2 YYREEE (reference sequence). The DNA for the CDR3 is TGTGCCAGCAGCTCCACGCAGGGGACCGGAAACACCATATATTTT. Amino acids: CASSSTQGTGNTIYF. Combining the CDR3 with reference TRBV5-4 and TRBJ1-3 gives the whole variable domain ETGVTQSPTHLIKTRGQQVTLRCSSQSGHNTVSWYQQALGQGPQFIFQYYREEENGRGNFPPRFSGLQFPNYSSELNVNALELDDSALYLCASSSTQGTGNTIYFGEGSWLTVV.

About this clone itself: Within the sample, other DNA sequences also encode this same CDR3. The gene calls are TRBV4-1 and TRBJ2-7; TRBD2 matches 7 bases. Germline-derived CDR1 and CDR2 are MGHRA and YSYEKL. V lost 0 bases, J lost 3 bases, and 11 bases stayed unmatched. The CDR3 length is 17 residues. The CDR3 spells CASSQDLGASGDYEQYF. The DNA for the CDR3 is TGCGCCAGCAGCCAAGATTTAGGAGCTAGCGGAGACTACGAGCAGTACTTC.

V usage is TRBV27 and J usage is TRBJ1-6; D is unresolved. CDR1 is MNHEY and CDR2 is SMNVEV in the germline V gene (reference sequence). The CDR3 spans 12 residues. Between the trimmed V and J ends, which lost 8 bases and 9 bases, there was a span of 11 bases. The CDR3 DNA is TGTGCCAGCCGGGCAGGCGGTTCACCCCTCCACTTT. Residues: CASRAGGSPLHF.

V gene TRBV28 combines with J gene TRBJ2-4; D is undetermined. Germline V CDR1 and CDR2: MDHEN, SYDVKM. V lost 6 bases and J 0 bases, leaving 6 bases between the germline ends. The length of the CDR3 is 13 residues. The CDR3 protein is CASRPLAKNIQYF. CDR3 bases: TGTGCCAGCAGGCCACTAGCCAAAAACATTCAGTACTTC.

V and J are TRBV7-9 and TRBJ1-1, with D unresolved. The germline V gene has CDR1 SEHNR and CDR2 FQNEAQ (reference sequence). This CDR3 comprises 14 residues. Trimming removed 0 bases at V and 1 base at J, with 6 bases between. The CDR3 nucleotides are TGTGCCAGCAGCTTAGCACGTGGGAACACTGAAGCTTTCTTT. Translating it yields CASSLARGNTEAFF.

This chain joins TRBV7-9 and TRBJ2-2, with D maybe TRBD1 (5 bases). Germline CDR1 is SEHNR and CDR2 is FQNEAQ (reference sequence). Trimming pared 5 bases from V and 7 bases from J, leaving 20 bases between. The CDR3 sequence is 16 residues long. The CDR3 region has the DNA TGTGCCAGCAGCCATTCTTGGGTAGGGGCGTACGGGGAGCTGTTTTTT. It is translated as CASSHSWVGAYGELFF.

The V gene is TRBV5-6, the J gene TRBJ2-3; TRBD2 agrees at 10 bases. From germline, CDR1 is SGHDT and CDR2 YYEEEE. Trimming took 4 bases from V and 2 from J; bases not matched to a gene: 7. This CDR3 region has 16 residues. CDR3 nucleotides: TGTGCCAGCAGCCTTATAGCGGGAGGAGCCACAGATACGCAGTATTTT. Protein: CASSLIAGGATDTQYF.

The V call is TRBV6-1, the J call TRBJ1-3; a weak D match, TRBD1 (6 bases). CDR1 and CDR2 (germline): MNHNS, SASEGT. The V and J ends lost 5 bases and 4 bases respectively, with 9 bases between them. This CDR3 is built from 13 residues. CDR3 protein: CASSQQGGNTIYF. The CDR3 bases are TGTGCCAGCAGTCAACAGGGAGGAAACACCATATATTTT.

As to this clone: This same CDR3 is encoded by further DNA sequences in the sample. The genes are TRBV19 and TRBJ1-3; D remains ambiguous. CDR3 length equals 13 residues. Germline CDR1 is LNHDA and CDR2 is SQIVND (reference sequence). V was shortened by 7 bases and J by 0 bases, with 7 bases between the two germline ends. CDR3 loop: CASTGLSGNTIYF. CDR3 coding DNA: TGTGCCAGTACGGGTCTCTCTGGAAACACCATATATTTT.

The V call is TRBV25-1, the J call TRBJ2-7, with 10 nucleotides matching TRBD2. Germline CDR1 MGHDK, CDR2 SYGVNS. Trimming at V came to 1 base and at J to 2 bases, leaving 8 bases not matched to a gene. This CDR3 spans 17 amino acids. CDR3 in amino acids: CASSEWGETSGAYEQYF. The CDR3 bases are TGTGCCAGCAGTGAATGGGGTGAAACTAGCGGGGCCTACGAGCAGTACTTC.

J is TRBJ1-5 and V is TRBV7-8, with D perhaps TRBD1 (5 bases). Per germline, CDR1 SGHVS and CDR2 FQNEAQ. The CDR3 sequence is 15 residues long. Trimming took off 5 bases at V and 5 bases at J, with 16 bases between the two ends. Here the CDR3 reads CASSPTGGDYQPQHF. The CDR3 DNA reads as TGTGCCAGCAGCCCAACCGGGGGGGACTATCAGCCCCAGCATTTT.